The clone carrying this T cell receptor (beta chain) turned up a few times. Its cognate antigen is unknown. The CDR3 loop spans 13 amino acids. V lost 8 bases to trimming and J lost 7 bases, with 16 bases between them. The source of the sample is a study of human T cells and chemical hapten exposure. Study results and limitations: Each of the donors had alopecia, so their immune responses may not resemble those of healthy people.

Sample time point: pre-sensitization, week 0. The treatment is: therapeutic diphenylcyclopropenone sensitization with weekly scalp DPC. TCRdb re-derived calls from the RACE reads in MiXCR, one entry per CDR3 protein. The sample includes approximately 90,000 distinct CDR3 sequences, approximately 9% of them seen just once. The chain combines TRBV12-3 or TRBV12-4 with TRBJ2-3, with D perhaps matching TRBD2 (5 bases). The clonotype was recovered from a middle-aged man with alopecia areata. Some clones in this sample may be carry-over from other donors' samples. The sample here was whole blood, taken in connection with sensitization to the hapten diphenylcyclopropenone (DPC). The CDR3 is CASGSLASYTQYF. The CDR3 DNA sequence: TGTGCCAGCGGGTCCTTAGCGTCGTATACGCAGTATTTT.